One T cell receptor (beta chain) is described in this entry. TCRdb keeps only in-frame clones here, not all; method: immunoSEQ multiplex PCR. The sample carries roughly 60,000 clones, about 94% recorded once. The data were obtained in a study of technical replicates of blood from several donors. This CDR3 has 16 residues. Trimming removed 2 bases from V and 4 bases from J; junction bases left unmatched: 9. Per germline, CDR1 MNHNY and CDR2 SVGAGI (reference sequence). This sequence joins TRBV6-6 and TRBJ2-5; TRBD2 aligns across 8 bases. The sequencing input was PBMCs. The TCR originated in a human donor in good health. Some clones in this sample may be carry-over from other donors' samples. CDR3: CASSYPAVAGRETQYF. DNA for the CDR3: TGTGCCAGCAGTTACCCCGCGGTAGCGGGAAGAGAGACCCAGTACTTC.